A selection of T cell receptor beta chains follows, all from one sample in a study of blood T cell repertoires in COVID-19. Some clones are missing from TCRdb's copy, which holds only in-frame ones; the method was immunoSEQ multiplex PCR. This sample has roughly 330,000 clones, with around nine tenths found just once. Sample: peripheral blood. The receptors here all came from a woman aged 45-60 years with active or convalescent COVID-19. The CDR3 runs from the conserved cysteine through the conserved F or W. Fields, in order: V gene, clone size, CDR3 protein. The size entry is marked missing in some rows and otherwise reads once, few, many or a size class.

TRBV9,-,CASSVSGGTYSYNEQFF
TRBV27,-,CASSPRTGTTEAFF
TRBV6-5,-,CASRVTVNTEAFF
TRBV28,-,CASSLARINPTANQPQHF
TRBV3-1/TRBV3-2,-,CASSQGPGTLVYEQYF
TRBV4-1,once,CASSPQQGQPQHF
TRBV7-2,-,CASTSDRGSNYGYTF
TRBV7-2,-,CASSEMGTESSYEQYF
TRBV6-5,-,CASVGAGGTYEQYF
TRBV5-1,-,CASSRTTGQGVGGAATDTQYF
TRBV6-4,-,CASSALPAGGTDTQYF
TRBV18,-,CASSIGTGGEAFF
TRBV28,-,CASSLWGTWGTDTQYF
TRBV4-1,-,CASSSPAGQGPYGYTF
TRBV4-1,-,CASSQGRGATEAFF
TRBV15,-,CATSRSGGSTYNEQFF
TRBV2,-,CASSESPLETQYNSPLHF